Below, 7 T cell receptor beta chains from the same sample are listed, as sequenced in a study of T cell responses to AZD1222 COVID-19 vaccine. Repertoires were generated with immunoSEQ multiplex PCR, while TCRdb's copy carries only in-frame clones and drops some. The sample holds about 100,000 clones, 70% to 90% seen once. The material sequenced was peripheral blood, taken on day 0 of AZD1222 vaccination. The receptors shown here come from an adult in good health.

The chain couples TRBV5-6 to TRBJ2-1; D unclear. This CDR3 is 11 amino acids long. In germline, CDR1 is SGHDT, CDR2 YYEEEE. Trimming removed 1 base from V and 6 bases from J, with 2 bases in between. The CDR3 protein is CASSLINEQFF. As DNA, the CDR3 is TGTGCCAGCAGCTTGATCAATGAGCAGTTCTTC.

In its sample, this clone was seen once. The chain employs TRBV6-2 or TRBV6-3 and TRBJ1-5; a possible D gene is TRBD1 (5 bases). Germline-derived CDR1 and CDR2 are MNHEY and SVGEGT. CDR3 size: 15 residues. V dropped 2 bases and J dropped 2 bases, with 10 bases sitting between them. The CDR3 DNA is TGTGCCAGCAGTTACGAGGGGATGGGCAATCAGCCCCAGCATTTT. This translates into CASSYEGMGNQPQHF.

V and J are TRBV7-9 and TRBJ1-2; D gene ambiguous. Trimming took off 1 base at V and 5 bases at J, with 8 bases between the two ends. The V gene's germline CDR1 is SEHNR and CDR2 FQNEAQ (reference sequence). This CDR3 is built from 13 residues. In nucleotides, the CDR3 is TGTGCCAGCAGCTTAGGGACGGTTTATGGCTACACCTTC. Translation gives CASSLGTVYGYTF.

The V gene is TRBV11-2, the J gene TRBJ1-6; no clear D. The V and J ends lost 4 bases and 7 bases respectively, with 2 bases between them. Germline values: CDR1 SGHAT, CDR2 FQNNGV. This CDR3 is 11 amino acids long. The CDR3 spells CASSSNSPLHF. The CDR3 DNA reads TGTGCCAGCAGCTCAAATTCACCCCTCCACTTT.

The J gene is TRBJ1-5, the V gene TRBV12-3 or TRBV12-4, with D maybe TRBD1 (5 bases). Trimming removed 6 bases at V and 2 bases at J, with 8 bases between. This CDR3 is 13 amino acids long. CDR3 in amino acids: CASRWGGNQPQHF. CDR3 DNA sequence: TGTGCCAGCAGGTGGGGCGGCAATCAGCCCCAGCATTTT.

The J gene is TRBJ1-1, the V gene TRBV19, with 10 nucleotides matching TRBD1. CDR1 is LNHDA, CDR2 SQIVND, per germline (reference sequence). After removal of 3 bases from V and 6 bases from J, the junction contained 10 bases not matched to a gene. The CDR3 spans 16 residues. The CDR3 spells CASSIRDRGAEAEAFF. Here the CDR3 DNA reads TGTGCCAGTAGTATCCGGGACAGGGGAGCGGAGGCTGAAGCTTTCTTT.

V usage is TRBV9 and J usage is TRBJ2-2, with 8 bases that match TRBD1. Germline V gives CDR1 SGDLS, CDR2 YYNGEE. This CDR3 region has 13 residues. V lost 7 bases to trimming and J lost 1 base; unmatched junction nucleotides: 0. The CDR3 coding sequence is TGTGCCAGCGGGACAGGGAACACCGGGGAGCTGTTTTTT. Translating gives CASGTGNTGELFF.